This TCR beta chain was retrieved from a study of blood T cell repertoires in COVID-19. Study-level background: From the United States, Italy and Spain came samples of acute and convalescent COVID-19.

Per the study methods: Researchers report that nucleated cell counts were estimated from reference gene primer amplification. Only in-frame clones appear in the TCRdb table, and some are missing; sequencing was by immunoSEQ multiplex PCR. Clonal size and the V and J genes are those of that table, whereas D and trimming came from the DNA. The repertoire holds 90,000 to 150,000 clones, with roughly 89% as singletons. Trimming cost V 0 bases and J 6 bases, with 10 bases left between them. Germline lookup yields CDR1 SGDLS and CDR2 YYNGEE. The CDR3 consists of 13 residues. This clone was seen just once. This receptor was taken from a woman in her forties or fifties with acute or convalescent COVID-19. Specimen: peripheral blood. The rearrangement uses TRBV9 and TRBJ2-7, with a possible D match to TRBD2 (5 bases). The CDR3 loop reads CASSVGVGSEQYF. The CDR3 coding sequence is TGTGCCAGCAGCGTAGGGGTAGGGAGCGAGCAGTACTTC.